This record looks at one TCR beta chain sequence and its context. The antigen is not known. Authors' data handling: Clinicopathological groups of papillary thyroid cancer showed CDR3 differences that were used to build a distant-metastasis classifier. TCRdb re-analyzed the PCR reads using MiXCR. These V and J calls derive from TCRdb rather than the authors' analysis. The sample records approximately 22,000 clones, around 29% being singletons. This record comes from a study of metastatic and nonmetastatic thyroid tumors. Study-wide context: Thyroid patients, malignant and benign, had repertoires compared across blood and tumor or nodule tissue.

Patients underwent thyroid surgery, and none had received any treatment before it. Findings and caveats of the study: Malignant tumors reportedly showed significantly higher TCR beta diversity than benign nodules in both blood and tumor.

The germline V and J ends were trimmed by 5 bases and 6 bases, with 11 bases remaining between them. CDR1 and CDR2 (germline): SGHNT, YENEEA. The CDR3 extends over 13 amino acids. The specimen was blood. This TCR came from a female donor with papillary thyroid cancer or a benign thyroid nodule (not recorded which). Some clones in this sample may be carry-over from other donors' samples. This chain uses TRBV11-3 with TRBJ2-1, with D tentatively TRBD2 (5 bases). Here the CDR3 reads CASSQGLGNEQFF. The CDR3 bases are TGTGCCAGCAGCCAAGGACTGGGCAATGAGCAGTTCTTC.